What follows are 14 T cell receptor beta chains derived from one specimen sequenced in a study of blood T cell repertoires in COVID-19. The protocol was immunoSEQ multiplex PCR, while the TCRdb copy is restricted to in-frame clones and leaves out a portion. The table records tens of thousands of clones, 60% to 80% of them present only once. Sequenced input: peripheral blood. All receptors come from a man aged 65 to 85 with active or convalescent COVID-19.

The rearrangement links TRBV6-4 to TRBJ1-1; D is perhaps TRBD1 (6 bases). This CDR3 contains 16 residues. Trimming took 8 bases from V and 1 from J, leaving 20 bases between them. Germline V lookup: CDR1 MRHNA, CDR2 SNTAGT. This chain's CDR3 is CASPRCGGVSNTEAFF. CDR3 bases: TGTGCCAGCCCCCGCTGCGGGGGCGTGTCGAACACTGAAGCTTTCTTT.

V is TRBV24-1 and J is TRBJ1-5; the D gene is possibly TRBD1 (5 bases). The germline gives CDR1 KGHDR, CDR2 SFDVKD. The CDR3 is 14 amino acids. Trimming removed 5 bases from V and 4 bases from J, with 11 bases in between. The CDR3 DNA is TGTGCCACCAGTGGTGGACACATAAATCAGCCCCAGCATTTT. Protein: CATSGGHINQPQHF.

This chain uses TRBV7-9 with TRBJ1-4; D is uncertain. CDR3 length: 14 amino acids. Trimming shortened V by 1 base and J by 5 bases, and 8 bases separated the two germline ends. Germline CDR1 is SEHNR and CDR2 is FQNEAQ (reference sequence). The CDR3 sequence is CASSLGHVNEKLFF. As DNA, the CDR3 is TGTGCCAGCAGCTTAGGACATGTCAATGAAAAACTGTTTTTT.

The gene calls are TRBV6-5 and TRBJ1-1; D remains ambiguous. V lost 10 bases, J lost 11 bases, and 26 bases lay in between. The germline gives CDR1 MNHEY, CDR2 SVGAGI. This CDR3 region has 14 residues. CDR3 residues: CAISEGPQRVVAFF. The DNA for the CDR3 is TGTGCCATCTCGGAGGGCCCCCAGCGGGTGGTTGCTTTCTTT.

This clone was detected only a few times. V and J are TRBV12-5 and TRBJ1-2, with no clear D. CDR1 LGHNT and CDR2 FRNRAP come from the germline V gene. The V end lost 5 bases, the J end lost 8 bases, and 9 bases lay between the germline ends. This CDR3 has 11 amino acids. CDR3 bases: TGTGCTAGTGGTCCGGGTGGCGGCTACACCTTC. Protein product: CASGPGGGYTF.

This rearrangement joins TRBV5-1 to TRBJ2-1, with TRBD2 matching 11 bases. V lost 0 bases, J lost 6 bases, and 2 bases stayed unmatched. Germline CDR1 and CDR2: SGHRS and YFSETQ. The CDR3 runs 15 residues. The CDR3 DNA reads as TGCGCCAGCAGCTTGGTAGCGGGGGGGCGCAATGAGCAGTTCTTC. This translates into CASSLVAGGRNEQFF.

The J gene is TRBJ1-6, the V gene TRBV21-1. TRBV21-1 is a pseudogene segment. The CDR3 sequence is 15 residues long. The CDR3 region is CASSTTPPGSSPLHF. DNA for the CDR3: TGTGCCAGCAGCACGACGCCTCCTGGGAGTTCACCCCTCCACTTT.

The chain uses TRBV4-1 and TRBJ1-1; 7 bases match TRBD1. Trimming removed 3 bases from V and 5 bases from J; junction bases left unmatched: 9. In germline, CDR1 is MGHRA, CDR2 YSYEKL. The CDR3 is 15 residues long. The CDR3 loop reads CASSHLDRAGTEAFF. The CDR3 nucleotides read TGCGCCAGCAGCCACCTCGACAGGGCGGGTACTGAAGCTTTCTTT.

The CDR3 bases are TGTGCCACCAGGTTAGCGGGGGGAACCTACAATGAGCAGTTCTTC. It codes for CATRLAGGTYNEQFF. The genes are TRBV15 and TRBJ2-1, with 10 bases matching TRBD2. The CDR3 sequence is 15 residues long. J gave up 2 bases and V 6 bases, and 4 bases lay outside the gene matches. Germline V lookup: CDR1 LNHNV, CDR2 YYDKDF (reference sequence).

This chain uses TRBV28 with TRBJ2-7; D possibly corresponds to TRBD1 (5 bases). Germline CDR1 is MDHEN and CDR2 is SYDVKM. There are 13 residues in the CDR3. V was shortened by 3 bases and J by 4 bases, with 10 bases between the two germline ends. The CDR3 loop reads CASSFFKGYEQYF. CDR3 sequence (DNA): TGTGCCAGCAGTTTTTTCAAGGGGTACGAGCAGTACTTC. Together with reference TRBV28 and TRBJ2-7, the CDR3 gives the full variable domain: DVKVTQSSRYLVKRTGEKVFLECVQDMDHENMFWYRQDPGLGLRLIYFSYDVKMKEKGDIPEGYSVSREKKERFSLILESASTNQTSMYLCASSFFKGYEQYFGPGTRLTVT.

V usage is TRBV5-4 and J usage is TRBJ1-2; 8 bases agree with TRBD1. CDR1 is SGHNT, CDR2 YYREEE, per germline (reference sequence). After removal of 3 bases from V and 7 bases from J, the junction contained 8 bases not matched to a gene. The CDR3 contains 14 residues. The CDR3 here is CASSSARQGAGYTF. The CDR3 bases are TGTGCCAGCAGCTCGGCGCGGCAGGGGGCTGGCTACACCTTC.

This chain links TRBV5-1 with TRBJ1-2; 9 nucleotides match TRBD1. Germline CDR1 is SGHRS and CDR2 is YFSETQ. The CDR3 runs to 14 residues. With 4 bases clipped from V and 5 bases from J, the junction kept 6 bases outside the gene matches. This CDR3 is CASSPGQGGYGYTF. The CDR3 DNA reads as TGCGCCAGCAGCCCGGGACAGGGCGGGTATGGCTACACCTTC.

This chain uses TRBV28 with TRBJ2-7, with 7 nucleotides matching TRBD2. The CDR3 loop spans 13 amino acids. From germline, CDR1 is MDHEN and CDR2 SYDVKM. With 8 bases clipped from V and 3 bases from J, the junction kept 7 bases outside the gene matches. CDR3: CASVLGGGYEQYF. CDR3 bases: TGTGCCAGCGTATTGGGCGGGGGCTACGAGCAGTACTTC.

The J gene is TRBJ1-1, the V gene TRBV6-5; D call uncertain. The germline V gene has CDR1 MNHEY and CDR2 SVGAGI. V lost 6 bases and J 4 bases, leaving 9 bases between the germline ends. CDR3 length equals 12 residues. The CDR3 loop reads CASRLGGTEAFF. CDR3 DNA sequence: TGTGCCAGCAGACTGGGAGGCACTGAAGCTTTCTTT.